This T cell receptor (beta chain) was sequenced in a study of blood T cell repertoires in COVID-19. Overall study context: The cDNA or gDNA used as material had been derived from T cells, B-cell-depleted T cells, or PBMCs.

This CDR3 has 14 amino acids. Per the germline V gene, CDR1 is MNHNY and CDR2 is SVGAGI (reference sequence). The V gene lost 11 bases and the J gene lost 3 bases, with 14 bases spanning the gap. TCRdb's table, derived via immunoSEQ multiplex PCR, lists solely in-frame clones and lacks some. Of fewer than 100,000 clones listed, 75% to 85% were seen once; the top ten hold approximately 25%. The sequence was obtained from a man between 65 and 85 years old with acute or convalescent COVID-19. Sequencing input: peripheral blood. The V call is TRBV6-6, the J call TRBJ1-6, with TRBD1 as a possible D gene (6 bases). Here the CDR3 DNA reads TGTGCCGTCCAAACAGGGAACTATAATTCACCCCTCCACTTT. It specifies CAVQTGNYNSPLHF.